Below are 5 T cell receptor beta chains sequenced from a single sample in a study of PD-L1 blockade in urothelial cancer. TCRdb keeps only in-frame clones here, not all; method: immunoSEQ multiplex PCR. The data hold about 86,000 clones, with more than 75% observed a single time. The time point: pretreatment peripheral blood. The material was PBMCs, obtained around atezolizumab (anti-PD-L1) treatment. Receptors originate from a man in his sixties with urothelial cancer.

The genes are TRBV7-2 and TRBJ2-7; 7 bases fit TRBD2. Germline V gene sequence: CDR1 SGHTA, CDR2 FQGNSA. V trimming: 5 bases; J trimming: 3 bases; junction bases outside the gene matches: 4. CDR3 length: 13 residues. Here the CDR3 reads CASSGTKIYEQYF. Here the CDR3 DNA reads TGTGCCAGCAGCGGGACTAAAATCTACGAGCAGTACTTC.

J is TRBJ2-2 and V is TRBV7-9; D perhaps matches TRBD1 (5 bases). Germline-derived CDR1 and CDR2 are SEHNR and FQNEAQ (reference sequence). The V and J ends lost 0 bases and 3 bases respectively, with 11 bases between them. CDR3 length: 16 amino acids. The CDR3 sequence is CASSLASQGYTGELFF. CDR3 DNA: TGTGCCAGCAGCTTAGCGAGCCAGGGATACACCGGGGAGCTGTTTTTT.

This chain uses TRBV7-2 with TRBJ2-7, with a tentative D call TRBD2 (6 bases). Germline loops: CDR1 SGHTA, CDR2 FQGNSA. With 6 bases removed from V and 2 bases from J, the gap between germline ends came to 8 bases. The length of the CDR3 is 12 residues. The DNA of the CDR3 is TGTGCCAGCAGGGGAGGCGCCTACGAGCAGTACTTC. It codes for CASRGGAYEQYF.

V gene TRBV7-3 combines with J gene TRBJ2-3; 15 bases agree with TRBD2. The CDR3 contains 18 residues. CDR1 SGHTA and CDR2 FQGTGA come from the germline V gene. The V gene end was trimmed by 3 bases and the J gene end by 0 bases; junction bases not matched to a gene: 4. CDR3 amino acids: CASSFGTSGGPSTDTQYF. The CDR3 DNA reads as TGTGCCAGCAGCTTTGGGACTAGCGGGGGGCCTAGCACAGATACGCAGTATTTT.

The gene calls are TRBV12-5 and TRBJ1-1; 11 bases are a match to TRBD1. The V segment lost 8 bases and the J segment 6 bases; nucleotides outside the gene matches: 5. This CDR3 is built from 13 residues. Germline CDR1 LGHNT, CDR2 FRNRAP. The CDR3 sequence: CASSGTGGSEAFF. DNA of the CDR3: TGTGCTAGTTCCGGGACAGGGGGGTCTGAAGCTTTCTTT.